These 26 T cell receptor beta chains came from one sample sequenced in a study of a mutant IDH1 vaccine in newly diagnosed glioma. Stated time point: week 5, during vaccination. Topical imiquimod accompanied each vaccine dose, which consisted of 300 ug of mutant IDH1 20-mer peptide. Their recognized antigens are unknown. Method: immunoSEQ multiplex PCR; TCRdb's copy keeps in-frame clones and lacks some. The sample includes 27,000 or so clones, more than 60% seen only once; the top ten take 7.2%. The sample in question was PBMCs, obtained from a glioma patient whose treatment included an IDH1 peptide vaccine. The origin of the receptors is a man aged 35 to 55 with glioma. Some clones in this sample may be carry-over from other donors' samples.

The J gene is TRBJ1-4, the V gene TRBV7-2, with D tentatively TRBD1 (5 bases). V was pared by 4 bases and J by 11 bases, with 20 bases between. Germline lookup yields CDR1 SGHTA and CDR2 FQGNSA. This CDR3 spans 15 amino acids. This CDR3 reads CASSWDGRTLGKLFF. The CDR3 DNA follows: TGTGCCAGCAGCTGGGACGGACGGACTTTGGGGAAACTGTTTTTT. The entire variable domain, with the rest obtained from reference TRBV7-2 and TRBJ1-4, is as follows: GAGVSQSPSNKVTEKGKDVELRCDPISGHTALYWYRQSLGQGLEFLIYFQGNSAPDKSGLPSDRFSAERTGGSVSTLTIQRTQQEDSAVYLCASSWDGRTLGKLFFGSGTQLSVL.

The V gene is TRBV6-1, the J gene TRBJ1-2; no definite D call. Germline V gene data show CDR1 as MNHNS and CDR2 as SASEGT. The CDR3 spans 12 residues. The V end was cut by 6 bases, the J end by 8 bases, with 13 bases between. The CDR3 loop reads CASRTDGWGYTF. CDR3 coding DNA: TGTGCCAGCAGAACAGACGGCTGGGGCTACACCTTC.

The CDR3: CASSQDSYEQYF. In nucleotides, the CDR3 is TGTGCCAGCAGCCAAGATAGCTACGAGCAGTACTTC. This chain connects TRBV14 to TRBJ2-7; no clear D. The ends were cut back, 0 bases at V and 3 bases at J, with 3 bases in the middle. Germline V gives CDR1 SGHDN, CDR2 FVKESK. This CDR3 has 12 amino acids.

This clone appeared a few times. This sequence joins TRBV29-1 and TRBJ1-1; D perhaps matches TRBD1 (6 bases). Germline loops: CDR1 SQVTM, CDR2 ANQGSEA. Trimming removed 4 bases at V and 10 bases at J, with 10 bases between. The CDR3 runs 10 residues. The CDR3 DNA reads as TGCAGCGTTGCACGGGGGGCAGCTTTCTTT. It yields the protein CSVARGAAFF. Full variable domain (missing parts from reference TRBV29-1 and TRBJ1-1): SAVISQKPSRDICQRGTSLTIQCQVDSQVTMMFWYRQQPGQSLTLIATANQGSEATYESGFVIDKFPISRPNLTFSTLTVSNMSPEDSSIYLCSVARGAAFFGQGTRLTVV.

This clone was seen a handful of times. The chain is built from TRBV11-2 and TRBJ2-7; D not resolved. CDR3 length: 15 amino acids. Trimming removed 1 base at V and 0 bases at J, with 10 bases between. Germline V gives CDR1 SGHAT, CDR2 FQNNGV. The CDR3 is CASSLVGRSSYEQYF. The CDR3 DNA reads as TGTGCCAGCAGCTTAGTGGGCAGAAGCTCCTACGAGCAGTACTTC.

The V gene is TRBV5-1, the J gene TRBJ1-1; D remains ambiguous. CDR1 and CDR2 (germline): SGHRS, YFSETQ. The CDR3 length is 15 residues. V lost 4 bases, J lost 1 base, and 14 bases lay in between. The CDR3 DNA reads as TGCGCCAGCAGCGCGAGTCAGGTGAGGAACACTGAAGCTTTCTTT. Translating gives CASSASQVRNTEAFF. Based on the CDR3 plus reference TRBV5-1 and TRBJ1-1, the full variable domain is KAGVTQTPRYLIKTRGQQVTLSCSPISGHRSVSWYQQTPGQGLQFLFEYFSETQRNKGNFPGRFSGRQFSNSRSEMNVSTLELGDSALYLCASSASQVRNTEAFFGQGTRLTVV.

V is TRBV30 and J is TRBJ2-7; 8 nucleotides agree with TRBD2. The CDR3 spans 16 residues. The V gene end was trimmed by 0 bases and the J gene end by 0 bases; junction bases not matched to a gene: 7. Germline assignment: CDR1 GTSNPN and CDR2 SVGIG (reference sequence). CDR3 sequence: CAWSVPTSGGSYEQYF. In DNA, the CDR3 is TGTGCCTGGAGTGTGCCCACTAGCGGAGGCTCCTACGAGCAGTACTTC.

V gene TRBV4-1 combines with J gene TRBJ2-1, with 11 bases fitting TRBD2. CDR1 is MGHRA, CDR2 YSYEKL, per germline. V dropped 2 bases and J dropped 3; count of bases not matched to a gene: 9. The CDR3 is made up of 18 amino acids. CDR3 amino acids: CASSQPRALAGGYNEQFF. The CDR3, as DNA: TGCGCCAGCAGCCAACCGCGGGCTCTAGCGGGGGGCTACAATGAGCAGTTCTTC.

The CDR3 coding sequence is TGTGCCAGCAGTTACTCGTCGGGTAATTCACCCCTCCACTTT. Translated, it gives CASSYSSGNSPLHF. The V call is TRBV6-5, the J call TRBJ1-6; unclear D gene. Germline assignment: CDR1 MNHEY and CDR2 SVGAGI. The length of the CDR3 is 14 residues. Between the trimmed V and J ends, which lost 0 bases and 6 bases, there was a span of 6 bases.

The count of this clone is one. This chain uses TRBV4-1 with TRBJ2-3; 7 bases fit TRBD2. The CDR3 contains 16 residues. After removal of 0 bases from V and 2 bases from J, the junction contained 5 bases not matched to a gene. Germline assignment: CDR1 MGHRA and CDR2 YSYEKL. The CDR3 region has the DNA TGCGCCAGCAGCCAAGATCGAGCGGGGTTCACAGATACGCAGTATTTT. Its protein product is CASSQDRAGFTDTQYF.

In its sample, this clone was seen a few times. The chain employs TRBV7-6 and TRBJ1-2; D unresolved. Germline lookup yields CDR1 SGHVS and CDR2 FNYEAQ. Trimming stripped 4 bases from V and 8 bases from J, with 17 bases between. This CDR3 is built from 14 residues. For the CDR3, the DNA is TGTGCCAGCAGCTCTACCAGAGCGCATGCGGGCTACACCTTC. This gives the protein CASSSTRAHAGYTF.

This chain links TRBV7-9 with TRBJ2-7; D ambiguous. V lost 3 bases and J lost 3, with 12 bases in between. In germline, CDR1 is SEHNR, CDR2 FQNEAQ (reference sequence). The CDR3 length is 14 residues. CDR3 bases: TGTGCCAGCAGCTTGGGTTACAGCAACTACGAGCAGTACTTC. Translated, it gives CASSLGYSNYEQYF.

J is TRBJ1-2 and V is TRBV5-1, with D maybe TRBD1 (5 bases). Germline V gene lookup returns CDR1 SGHRS and CDR2 YFSETQ. The CDR3 runs to 16 residues. The V and J ends lost 0 bases and 3 bases respectively, with 15 bases between them. CDR3 in amino acids: CASSLGGSMSDYGYTF. The CDR3 bases are TGCGCCAGCAGCTTGGGGGGCAGTATGAGCGACTATGGCTACACCTTC.

This chain links TRBV5-4 with TRBJ1-2; D not certain. V dropped 4 bases and J dropped 5 bases, with 15 bases sitting between them. Germline CDR1 SGHNT, CDR2 YYREEE (reference sequence). CDR3 length equals 14 residues. The CDR3 bases are TGTGCCAGCAGCGATCCGAGGGCAGTGTATGGCTACACCTTC. As protein: CASSDPRAVYGYTF. Looking up the rest from reference TRBV5-4 and TRBJ1-2 gives the full variable domain: ETGVTQSPTHLIKTRGQQVTLRCSSQSGHNTVSWYQQALGQGPQFIFQYYREEENGRGNFPPRFSGLQFPNYSSELNVNALELDDSALYLCASSDPRAVYGYTFGSGTRLTVV.

The chain is built from TRBV7-9 and TRBJ1-2; possibly TRBD1 for D (5 bases). Germline-derived CDR1 and CDR2 are SEHNR and FQNEAQ (reference sequence). V lost 6 bases and J 4 bases, leaving 12 bases between the germline ends. This CDR3 has 13 residues. CDR3 bases: TGTGCCAGCAGTCGGGACGGGTCCTATGGCTACACCTTC. It specifies CASSRDGSYGYTF.

This clone has just a few counts. The V call is TRBV7-9, the J call TRBJ1-4; no firm D call. This CDR3 is 14 amino acids long. The germline V and J ends were trimmed by 6 bases and 4 bases, with 12 bases remaining between them. In germline, CDR1 is SEHNR, CDR2 FQNEAQ (reference sequence). In DNA, the CDR3 is TGTGCCAGCAGTACCGCGGGCCTTAATGAAAAACTGTTTTTT. Translating it yields CASSTAGLNEKLFF.

The table lists this clone with a few counts. The chain couples TRBV5-4 to TRBJ1-1; no firm D call. Deletions cut 4 bases from V and 0 bases from J, with 7 bases between. This CDR3 has 13 residues. CDR1 SGHNT and CDR2 YYREEE come from the germline V gene (reference sequence). Here the CDR3 DNA reads TGTGCCAGCAGCCTTATGCTGAACACTGAAGCTTTCTTT. Protein sequence: CASSLMLNTEAFF.

This clone was observed a handful of times. The V call is TRBV7-9, the J call TRBJ2-2, with D hard to call. CDR3 size: 16 residues. The ends were cut back, 4 bases at V and 4 bases at J, with 16 bases in the middle. Germline-derived CDR1 and CDR2 are SEHNR and FQNEAQ (reference sequence). CDR3 nucleotide sequence: TGTGCCAGCAGCTATCCGGAAGGCGAGTCCACCGGGGAGCTGTTTTTT. Translation gives CASSYPEGESTGELFF.

The rearrangement joins TRBV30 to TRBJ1-3, with 7 bases matching TRBD1. Germline trimming cut 5 bases from V and 0 bases from J; bases unmatched to any gene: 4. The germline V gene has CDR1 GTSNPN and CDR2 SVGIG (reference sequence). The CDR3 consists of 14 residues. As DNA, the CDR3 is TGTGCCTGGTCGACAGGGAGCTCTGGAAACACCATATATTTT. Its translation is CAWSTGSSGNTIYF.

The chain couples TRBV30 to TRBJ1-2, with TRBD1 matching over 7 bases. V lost 8 bases, J lost 4 bases, and 7 bases stayed unmatched. CDR1 is GTSNPN and CDR2 is SVGIG in the germline V gene (reference sequence). The CDR3 is 12 residues long. CDR3 nucleotides: TGTGCCAGCAGGGGGTATATCTATGGCTACACCTTC. It translates to CASRGYIYGYTF. Filled out from reference TRBV30 and TRBJ1-2, the complete variable domain reads SQTIHQWPATLVQPVGSPLSLECTVEGTSNPNLYWYRQAAGRGLQLLFYSVGIGQISSEVPQNLSASRPQDRQFILSSKKLLLSDSGFYLCASRGYIYGYTFGSGTRLTVV.

In this sample, this clone turned up a few times. The sample holds other DNA sequences that translate to the same CDR3. This rearrangement joins TRBV10-2 to TRBJ1-5; D is unresolved. CDR1 is WSHSY and CDR2 is SAAADI in the germline V gene. Trimming removed 0 bases at V and 0 bases at J, with 9 bases between. The CDR3 totals 16 residues. In DNA, the CDR3 is TGCGCCAGCAGTGAGTCCCCCGGGAATAGCAATCAGCCCCAGCATTTT. This codes for CASSESPGNSNQPQHF.

V is TRBV7-9 and J is TRBJ1-4; D gene ambiguous. CDR1 is SEHNR and CDR2 is FQNEAQ in the germline V gene (reference sequence). Trimming left V 5 bases short and J 5 bases short, with 15 bases between. This CDR3 region has 15 residues. The CDR3 here is CASSPPRRVNEKLFF. CDR3 DNA: TGTGCCAGCAGCCCGCCGCGGAGGGTAAATGAAAAACTGTTTTTT.

The chain is built from TRBV6-5 and TRBJ1-6; D gene uncertain. The germline V gene has CDR1 MNHEY and CDR2 SVGAGI. The V end lost 6 bases, the J end lost 7 bases, and 16 bases lay between the germline ends. This CDR3 has 15 amino acids. Here the CDR3 reads CASSPGNGGNSPLHF. The CDR3 nucleotides read TGTGCCAGCAGCCCCGGCAACGGAGGGAATTCACCCCTCCACTTT.

V is TRBV30 and J is TRBJ1-3; possible D gene TRBD1, 5 bases. The CDR3 sequence is 13 residues long. Germline CDR1 and CDR2: GTSNPN and SVGIG (reference sequence). V dropped 3 bases and J dropped 3 bases, with 9 bases sitting between them. The CDR3 nucleotides are TGTGCCTGGAGCAGGGAAAATGGAAACACCATATATTTT. Encoded protein: CAWSRENGNTIYF.

Turning to this clone: At the DNA level, this CDR3 is encoded by other sequences in the same sample as well. The chain links TRBV6-5 to TRBJ1-1, with D hard to call. V was shortened by 5 bases and J by 4 bases, with 8 bases between the two germline ends. The CDR3 contains 12 residues. Germline V CDR1 and CDR2: MNHEY, SVGAGI. The CDR3 loop is CASSLRGTEAFF. Written as DNA, the CDR3 is TGTGCCAGCAGTCTACGGGGCACTGAAGCTTTCTTT.

This sequence joins TRBV6-6 and TRBJ2-7; TRBD1 aligns across 9 bases. Looked up from germline, CDR1 is MNHNY and CDR2 is SVGAGI (reference sequence). The CDR3 has 13 amino acids. Unmatched junction bases numbered 3, after V lost 8 bases and J lost 1 base. The CDR3 is CASGQGNSYEQYF. CDR3 DNA sequence: TGTGCCAGCGGACAGGGGAATTCCTACGAGCAGTACTTC.